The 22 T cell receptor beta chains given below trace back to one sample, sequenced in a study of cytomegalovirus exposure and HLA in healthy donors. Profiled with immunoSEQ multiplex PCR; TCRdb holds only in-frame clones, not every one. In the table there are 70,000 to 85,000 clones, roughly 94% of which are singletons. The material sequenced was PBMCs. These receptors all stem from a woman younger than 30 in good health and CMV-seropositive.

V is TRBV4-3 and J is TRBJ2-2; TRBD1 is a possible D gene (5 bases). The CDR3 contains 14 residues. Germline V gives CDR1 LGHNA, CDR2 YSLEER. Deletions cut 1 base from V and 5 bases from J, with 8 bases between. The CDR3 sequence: CASSQGGGTGELFF. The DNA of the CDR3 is TGCGCCAGCAGCCAAGGGGGCGGAACCGGGGAGCTGTTTTTT.

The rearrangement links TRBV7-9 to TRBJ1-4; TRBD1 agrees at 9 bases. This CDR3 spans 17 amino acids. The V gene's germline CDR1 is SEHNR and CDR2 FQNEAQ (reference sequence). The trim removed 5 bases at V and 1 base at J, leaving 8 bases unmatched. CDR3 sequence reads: CASSQDRGSLTNEKLFF. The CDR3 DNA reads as TGTGCCAGCAGCCAGGACAGGGGAAGTTTAACTAATGAAAAACTGTTTTTT. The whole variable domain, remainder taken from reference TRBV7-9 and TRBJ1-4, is DTGVSQNPRHKITKRGQNVTFRCDPISEHNRLYWYRQTLGQGPEFLTYFQNEAQLEKSRLLSDRFSAERPKGSFSTLEIQRTEQGDSAMYLCASSQDRGSLTNEKLFFGSGTQLSVL.

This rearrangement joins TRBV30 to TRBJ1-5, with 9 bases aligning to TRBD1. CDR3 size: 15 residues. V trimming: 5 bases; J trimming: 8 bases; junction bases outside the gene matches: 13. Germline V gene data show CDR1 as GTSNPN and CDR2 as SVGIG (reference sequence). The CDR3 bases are TGTGCCTGGTCCCGTTCCGGGACAGGGAATGAGCCCCAGCATTTT. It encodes CAWSRSGTGNEPQHF.

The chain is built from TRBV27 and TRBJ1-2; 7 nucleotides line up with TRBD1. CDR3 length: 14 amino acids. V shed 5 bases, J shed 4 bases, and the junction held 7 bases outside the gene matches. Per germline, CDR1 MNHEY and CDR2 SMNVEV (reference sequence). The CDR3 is CASSRRTGIYGYTF. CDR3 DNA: TGTGCCAGCAGTCGGAGGACAGGTATCTATGGCTACACCTTC.

The CDR3 loop is CASSDGQGKINTEAFF. The DNA for the CDR3 is TGTGCCAGCAGTGACGGTCAGGGGAAGATAAACACTGAAGCTTTCTTT. The V and J genes are TRBV2 and TRBJ1-1; tentatively, D is TRBD1 (6 bases). The CDR3 runs 16 residues. V was pared by 3 bases and J by 2 bases, with 16 bases between. The germline CDR1 and CDR2 sequences are SNHLY and FYNNEI.

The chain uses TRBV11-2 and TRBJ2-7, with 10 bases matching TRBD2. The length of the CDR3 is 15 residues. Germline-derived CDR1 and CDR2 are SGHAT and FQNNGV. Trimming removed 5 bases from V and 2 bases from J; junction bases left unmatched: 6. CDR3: CASSLSGRHPYEQYF. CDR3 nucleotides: TGTGCCAGCAGCCTTAGCGGGAGGCACCCCTACGAGCAGTACTTC.

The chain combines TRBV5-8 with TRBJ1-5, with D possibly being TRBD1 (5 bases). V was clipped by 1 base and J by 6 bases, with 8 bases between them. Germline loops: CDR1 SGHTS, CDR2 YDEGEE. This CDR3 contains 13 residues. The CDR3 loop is CASSLWQGQPQHF. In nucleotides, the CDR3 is TGTGCCAGCAGCTTGTGGCAGGGTCAGCCCCAGCATTTT.

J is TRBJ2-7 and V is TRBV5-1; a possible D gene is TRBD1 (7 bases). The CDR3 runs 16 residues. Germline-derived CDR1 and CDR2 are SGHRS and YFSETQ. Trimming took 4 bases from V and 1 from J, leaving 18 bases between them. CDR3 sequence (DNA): TGCGCCAGCAGCCCCTTTAACTCAGGGGGGTCCTACGAGCAGTACTTC. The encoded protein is CASSPFNSGGSYEQYF.

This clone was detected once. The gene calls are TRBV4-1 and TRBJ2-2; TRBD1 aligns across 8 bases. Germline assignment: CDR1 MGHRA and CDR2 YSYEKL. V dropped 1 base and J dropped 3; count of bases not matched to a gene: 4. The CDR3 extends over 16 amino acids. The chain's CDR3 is CASSQGGQGHTGELFF. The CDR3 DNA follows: TGCGCCAGCAGCCAAGGAGGACAGGGCCACACCGGGGAGCTGTTTTTT.

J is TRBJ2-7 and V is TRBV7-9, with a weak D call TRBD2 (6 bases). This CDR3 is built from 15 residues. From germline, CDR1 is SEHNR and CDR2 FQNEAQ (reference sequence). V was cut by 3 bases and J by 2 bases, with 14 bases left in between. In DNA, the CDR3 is TGTGCCAGCAGCTTCGGCGGGACGGTTACCTACGAGCAGTACTTC. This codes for CASSFGGTVTYEQYF.

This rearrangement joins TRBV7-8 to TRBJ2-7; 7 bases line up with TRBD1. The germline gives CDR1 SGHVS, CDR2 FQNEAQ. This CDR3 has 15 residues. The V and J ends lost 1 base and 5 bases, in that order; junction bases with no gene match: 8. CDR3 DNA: TGTGCCAGCAGCTTAGGGAGACAGGGAAGTCACGAGCAGTACTTC. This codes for CASSLGRQGSHEQYF.

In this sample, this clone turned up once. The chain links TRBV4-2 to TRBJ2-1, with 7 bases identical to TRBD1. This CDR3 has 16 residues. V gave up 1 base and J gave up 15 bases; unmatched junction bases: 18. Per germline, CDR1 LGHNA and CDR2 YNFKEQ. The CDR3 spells CASSQGRQGQLGFLFF. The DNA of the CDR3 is TGTGCCAGCAGCCAAGGAAGACAGGGCCAGCTCGGGTTTCTGTTCTTC.

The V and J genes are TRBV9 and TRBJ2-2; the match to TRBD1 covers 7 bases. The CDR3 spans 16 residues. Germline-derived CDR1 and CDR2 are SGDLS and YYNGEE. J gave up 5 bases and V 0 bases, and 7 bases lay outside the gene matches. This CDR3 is CASSVAPGQPTGELFF. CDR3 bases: TGTGCCAGCAGCGTAGCACCGGGACAGCCAACCGGGGAGCTGTTTTTT.

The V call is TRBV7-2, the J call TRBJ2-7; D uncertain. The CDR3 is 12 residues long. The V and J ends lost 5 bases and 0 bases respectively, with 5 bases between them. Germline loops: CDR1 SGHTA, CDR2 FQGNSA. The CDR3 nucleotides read TGTGCCAGCAGCCTCAGCTCCTACGAGCAGTACTTC. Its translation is CASSLSSYEQYF.

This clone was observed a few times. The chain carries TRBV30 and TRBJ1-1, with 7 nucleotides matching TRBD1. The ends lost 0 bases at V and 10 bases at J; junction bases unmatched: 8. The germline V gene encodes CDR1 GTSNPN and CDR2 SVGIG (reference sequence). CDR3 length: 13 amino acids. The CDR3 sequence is CAWSVLGGVSAFF. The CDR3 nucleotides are TGTGCCTGGAGTGTTTTAGGGGGCGTCTCAGCTTTCTTT.

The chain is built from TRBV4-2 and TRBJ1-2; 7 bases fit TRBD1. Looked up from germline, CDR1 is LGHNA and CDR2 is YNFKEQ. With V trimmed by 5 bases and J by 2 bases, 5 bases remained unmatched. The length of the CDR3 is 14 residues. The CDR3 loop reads CASSDPTGNYGYTF. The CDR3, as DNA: TGTGCCAGCAGCGATCCGACAGGGAACTATGGCTACACCTTC.

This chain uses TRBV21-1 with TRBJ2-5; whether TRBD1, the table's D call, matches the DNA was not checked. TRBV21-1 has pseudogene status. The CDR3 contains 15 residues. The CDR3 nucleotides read TGTGCCAGCAGCAAAGCAGGAGAGACAGGGCCCGGGGCTTACTTC. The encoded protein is CASSKAGETGPGAYF.

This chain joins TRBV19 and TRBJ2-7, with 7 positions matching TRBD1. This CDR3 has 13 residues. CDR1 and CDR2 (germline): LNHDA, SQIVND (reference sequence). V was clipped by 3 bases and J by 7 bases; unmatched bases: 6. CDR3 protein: CASSMTGSGEQYF. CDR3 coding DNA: TGTGCCAGTAGTATGACAGGGTCGGGGGAGCAGTACTTC.

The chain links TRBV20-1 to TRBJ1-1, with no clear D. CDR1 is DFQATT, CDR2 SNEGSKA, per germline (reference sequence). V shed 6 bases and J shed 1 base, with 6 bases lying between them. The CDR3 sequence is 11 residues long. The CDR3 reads CSASGNTEAFF. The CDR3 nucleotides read TGCAGTGCGTCCGGGAACACTGAAGCTTTCTTT.

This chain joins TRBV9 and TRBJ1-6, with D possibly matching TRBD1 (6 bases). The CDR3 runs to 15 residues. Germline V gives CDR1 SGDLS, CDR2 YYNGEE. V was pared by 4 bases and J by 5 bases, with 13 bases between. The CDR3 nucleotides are TGTGCCAGCAGCCCCCGGGACACCGATAATTCACCCCTCCACTTT. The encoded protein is CASSPRDTDNSPLHF.

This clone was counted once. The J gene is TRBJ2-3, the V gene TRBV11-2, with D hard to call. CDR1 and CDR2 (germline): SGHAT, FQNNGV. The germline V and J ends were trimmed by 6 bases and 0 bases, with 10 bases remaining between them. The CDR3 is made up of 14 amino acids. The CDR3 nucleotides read TGTGCCAGCAGATCCCCAATGAGCACAGATACGCAGTATTTT. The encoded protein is CASRSPMSTDTQYF.

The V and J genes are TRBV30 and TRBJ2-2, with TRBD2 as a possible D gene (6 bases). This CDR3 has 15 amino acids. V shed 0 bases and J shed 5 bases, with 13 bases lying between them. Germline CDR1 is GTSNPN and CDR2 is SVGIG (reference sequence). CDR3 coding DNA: TGTGCCTGGAGTGTAGGGGCGGGGTGGACCGGGGAGCTGTTTTTT. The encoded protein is CAWSVGAGWTGELFF.